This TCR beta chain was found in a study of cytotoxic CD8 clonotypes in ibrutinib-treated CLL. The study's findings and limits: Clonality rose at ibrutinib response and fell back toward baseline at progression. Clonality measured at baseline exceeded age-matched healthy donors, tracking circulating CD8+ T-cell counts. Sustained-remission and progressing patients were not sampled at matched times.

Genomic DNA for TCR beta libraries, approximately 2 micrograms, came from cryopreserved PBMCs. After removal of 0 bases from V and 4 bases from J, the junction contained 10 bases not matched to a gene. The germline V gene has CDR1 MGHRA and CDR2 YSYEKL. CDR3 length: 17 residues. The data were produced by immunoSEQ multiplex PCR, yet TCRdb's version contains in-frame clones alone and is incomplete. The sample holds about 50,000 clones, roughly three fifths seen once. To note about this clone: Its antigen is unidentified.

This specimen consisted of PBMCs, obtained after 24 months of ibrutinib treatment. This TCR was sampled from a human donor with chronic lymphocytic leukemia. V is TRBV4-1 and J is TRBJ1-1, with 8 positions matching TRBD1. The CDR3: CASSQDGAGGLGTEAFF. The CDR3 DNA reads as TGCGCCAGCAGCCAAGATGGCGCAGGGGGCCTGGGCACTGAAGCTTTCTTT.